This T cell receptor (beta chain) was sequenced for a study of CD8+ T cells in alopecia areata. Across the study: The study gave treated patients oral tofacitinib at 5 to 10 mg twice daily.

The authors extracted RNA and reverse transcribed it into cDNA as the sequencing template. Here immunoSEQ multiplex PCR was the method, and the copy in TCRdb shows in-frame clones only, minus some. Here the sample spans fewer than 110,000 clones, 65% to 90% being singletons. Findings and limits, study-wide: Scalp clonality, together with expanded CD8+ clones among the top 100, fell significantly with tofacitinib. Affected lesional scalp, above all in alopecia totalis/universalis, was more clonal than normal scalp.

Treatment: oral pan-JAK inhibitor, 5-10 mg twice daily. Those with alopecia areata gave lesional scalp punch biopsies and peripheral blood. This clone appeared once. What it binds is unknown. Material: CD8+ T cells sorted from blood, obtained between weeks 30 and 35, from a patient treated with tofacitinib. The clonotype comes from a human donor with alopecia areata.

The CDR3 loop reads CASSESTSLGWNIQYF. The CDR3 region has the DNA TGTGCCAGCAGTGAATCTACCTCACTGGGCTGGAACATTCAGTACTTC. The chain has TRBV2 and TRBJ2-4; D unresolved. This CDR3 is 16 amino acids long. Trimming left V 2 bases short and J 7 bases short, with 18 bases between. Germline assignment: CDR1 SNHLY and CDR2 FYNNEI.